These 28 T cell receptor beta chains were all obtained from the same sample, sequenced in a study of T-cell memory formation after mild COVID-19. TCRdb re-analysed the 5' RACE reads in MiXCR, keeping a single row per CDR3 protein. The sample lists 130,000 to 150,000 distinct CDR3 sequences, under 25% occurring once. Specimen: PBMCs or a T cell subset sorted from them (not recorded which). The receptors derive from an adult woman who had mild COVID-19 (a few samples of this study predate the infection). Cell type and time point are not known.

The CDR3 here is CASSQETGGRISGNTIYF. The CDR3 coding sequence is TGCGCCAGCAGCCAAGAGACAGGGGGAAGGATTTCTGGAAACACCATATATTTT. V and J are TRBV4-1 and TRBJ1-3; 9 bases are a match to TRBD1. J lost 1 base, V lost 0 bases, and 7 bases had no gene match. The CDR3 spans 18 residues. Germline loops: CDR1 MGHRA, CDR2 YSYEKL.

The rearrangement joins TRBV12-3 or TRBV12-4 to TRBJ1-2, with D uncertain. V was shortened by 3 bases and J by 6 bases, with 8 bases between the two germline ends. The CDR3 has 12 residues. The CDR3 is CASSLRRDGYTF. The CDR3 nucleotides are TGTGCCAGCAGTTTGAGGAGAGATGGCTACACCTTC.

CDR3 DNA: TGTGCCAGCAGTTCCGCACCGGGACAGGGGGCGCAGGGCTATGGCTACACCTTC. Protein sequence: CASSSAPGQGAQGYGYTF. The chain has TRBV27 and TRBJ1-2; 12 nucleotides line up with TRBD1. CDR3 size: 18 residues. Unmatched junction bases numbered 13, after V lost 4 bases and J lost 4 bases. Germline lookup yields CDR1 MNHEY and CDR2 SMNVEV (reference sequence).

A few counts support this clonotype. CDR3 region: CASSNIAGVRDTQYF. The CDR3 bases are TGTGCCAGCAGTAATATAGCGGGAGTGAGAGATACGCAGTATTTT. This rearrangement joins TRBV3-1 to TRBJ2-3; 9 positions match TRBD2. CDR1 and CDR2 (germline): LGHDT, YNNKEL (reference sequence). This CDR3 comprises 15 residues. Trimming at V came to 6 bases and at J to 5 bases, leaving 9 bases not matched to a gene.

This clonotype was observed a handful of times. The chain links TRBV7-3 to TRBJ2-5; 10 bases fit TRBD2. Per germline, CDR1 SGHTA and CDR2 FQGTGA. Germline trimming cut 5 bases from V and 7 bases from J; bases unmatched to any gene: 13. CDR3 length equals 16 residues. The CDR3 nucleotides read TGTGCCAGCAGCCCGTCTAGCGGGAGTCCCAGTTGGACCCAGTACTTC. Protein product: CASSPSSGSPSWTQYF.

This clonotype has a handful of counts. The V gene is TRBV9, the J gene TRBJ2-2; 8 bases are a match to TRBD2. V dropped 4 bases and J dropped 4; count of bases not matched to a gene: 6. CDR3 size: 15 residues. Germline V gene data show CDR1 as SGDLS and CDR2 as YYNGEE. The CDR3 region has the DNA TGTGCCAGCAGCACGGGAGGGCCGTTCACCGGGGAGCTGTTTTTT. This sequence encodes CASSTGGPFTGELFF.

This clonotype was picked up many times. The chain uses TRBV30 and TRBJ2-1; D gene ambiguous. Germline CDR1 GTSNPN, CDR2 SVGIG (reference sequence). The CDR3 sequence is 13 residues long. V lost 3 bases to trimming and J lost 2 bases, with 8 bases between them. The CDR3, as DNA: TGTGCCTGGAGGAAAGCCGCCTACAATGAGCAGTTCTTC. It specifies CAWRKAAYNEQFF.

This chain uses TRBV9 with TRBJ1-5; D may be TRBD1 (5 bases). The CDR3 totals 16 residues. The germline CDR1 and CDR2 sequences are SGDLS and YYNGEE. The germline V and J ends were trimmed by 4 bases and 0 bases, with 14 bases remaining between them. This CDR3 is CASSLGTGNSNQPQHF. The DNA for the CDR3 is TGTGCCAGCAGCCTTGGGACGGGCAATAGCAATCAGCCCCAGCATTTT.

This chain connects TRBV20-1 to TRBJ2-1; TRBD1 matches at 10 bases. The J segment lost 6 bases and the V segment lost 3 bases, leaving 11 bases of the junction unmatched. CDR3 length: 16 amino acids. Germline V gene data show CDR1 as DFQATT and CDR2 as SNEGSKA (reference sequence). CDR3 loop: CSARSPDRGLINEQFF. The CDR3 DNA is TGCAGTGCTAGGTCCCCTGACAGGGGGCTTATCAATGAGCAGTTCTTC.

V is TRBV10-3 and J is TRBJ2-3, with no clear D. The CDR3 has 13 residues. Trimming stripped 5 bases from V and 3 bases from J, with 9 bases between. Germline CDR1 and CDR2: ENHRY and SYGVKD. The CDR3 protein is CAISRERTDTQYF. The DNA of the CDR3 is TGTGCCATCAGTCGTGAGAGGACAGATACGCAGTATTTT.

The rearrangement links TRBV18 to TRBJ2-1; D possibly corresponds to TRBD2 (6 bases). Looked up from germline, CDR1 is KGHSH and CDR2 is LQKENI. Trimming shortened V by 0 bases and J by 0 bases, and 12 bases separated the two germline ends. The CDR3 is 17 residues long. As DNA, the CDR3 is TGTGCCAGCTCACCACCTCGGGGACTTCCCTCCTACAATGAGCAGTTCTTC. Translated, it gives CASSPPRGLPSYNEQFF.

The chain has TRBV7-8 and TRBJ1-6; 9 nucleotides align to TRBD1. CDR1 is SGHVS, CDR2 FQNEAQ, per germline. The CDR3 spans 15 residues. Unmatched junction bases numbered 5, after V lost 1 base and J lost 10 bases. The DNA of the CDR3 is TGTGCCAGCAGCTTAGGTGGGACAGGGTTATCACCCCTCCACTTT. This translates into CASSLGGTGLSPLHF.

In this sample, this clonotype turned up a few times. In DNA form, the CDR3 reads TGTGCCAGCAGTTACTCGATAAGGGGAGGACAGCCCCAGCATTTT. Translating it yields CASSYSIRGGQPQHF. The V call is TRBV6-5, the J call TRBJ1-5; D perhaps matches TRBD1 (5 bases). Germline CDR1 is MNHEY and CDR2 is SVGAGI. The CDR3 spans 15 residues. V lost 0 bases, J lost 7 bases, and 13 bases lay in between.

CDR3 coding DNA: TGTGCCAGCAGTGAGGTTTCCACAGGGAAGTTCGATGGCTACACCTTC. Its protein product is CASSEVSTGKFDGYTF. The rearrangement joins TRBV2 to TRBJ1-2; possibly TRBD1 for D (6 bases). The CDR3 runs to 16 residues. Germline V CDR1 and CDR2: SNHLY, FYNNEI. Trimming cost V 3 bases and J 6 bases, with 20 bases left between them.

The J gene is TRBJ2-5, the V gene TRBV30; D could derive from TRBD1 or TRBD2 (5 bases each). The CDR3 is 15 amino acids. Trimming left V 1 base short and J 1 base short, with 13 bases between. Germline V gives CDR1 GTSNPN, CDR2 SVGIG (reference sequence). CDR3 in amino acids: CAWSAQLGTQETQYF. The DNA of the CDR3 is TGTGCCTGGAGTGCCCAACTGGGGACCCAAGAGACCCAGTACTTC.

This clonotype has just a few counts. The chain is built from TRBV30 and TRBJ2-1; D is perhaps TRBD2 (6 bases). Germline lookup yields CDR1 GTSNPN and CDR2 SVGIG (reference sequence). The CDR3 extends over 16 amino acids. V shed 5 bases and J shed 2 bases, with 19 bases lying between them. The CDR3 DNA sequence: TGTGCCTGGGGACCGTTCGGGGGAGTTGCCTACAATGAGCAGTTCTTC. It is translated as CAWGPFGGVAYNEQFF. The variable domain in full, with the rest retrieved from reference TRBV30 and TRBJ2-1, is SQTIHQWPATLVQPVGSPLSLECTVEGTSNPNLYWYRQAAGRGLQLLFYSVGIGQISSEVPQNLSASRPQDRQFILSSKKLLLSDSGFYLCAWGPFGGVAYNEQFFGPGTRLTVL.

This chain uses TRBV6-2 or TRBV6-3 with TRBJ2-1, with D perhaps matching TRBD2 (5 bases). The CDR3 consists of 13 residues. Trimming cost V 7 bases and J 8 bases, with 15 bases left between them. Germline loops: CDR1 MNHEY, CDR2 SVGEGT. The CDR3 is CASTPLASDEQFF. The CDR3 coding sequence is TGTGCCAGCACTCCGCTAGCTTCGGATGAGCAGTTCTTC.

The rearrangement joins TRBV10-3 to TRBJ2-3; D is perhaps TRBD2 (6 bases). V lost 7 bases and J lost 10, with 18 bases in between. The germline V gene has CDR1 ENHRY and CDR2 SYGVKD. This CDR3 has 13 amino acids. This CDR3 reads CAITPSAPESQYF. CDR3 bases: TGTGCCATCACCCCTAGCGCTCCTGAGTCGCAGTATTTT.

This clonotype was picked up a small number of times. The gene calls are TRBV10-3 and TRBJ2-3; TRBD2 is a possible D gene (5 bases). Germline CDR1 ENHRY, CDR2 SYGVKD. The V and J ends lost 2 bases and 2 bases respectively, with 11 bases between them. CDR3 length: 15 residues. The CDR3, as DNA: TGTGCCATCAGTGAGGCTAGCATTTACACAGATACGCAGTATTTT. This sequence encodes CAISEASIYTDTQYF.

V is TRBV25-1 and J is TRBJ2-5; TRBD1 agrees at 8 bases. The CDR3 totals 16 residues. V gave up 4 bases and J gave up 2 bases; unmatched junction bases: 9. Germline V gives CDR1 MGHDK, CDR2 SYGVNS. CDR3 amino acids: CASSGPLTGGQETQYF. The CDR3 nucleotides are TGTGCCAGCAGTGGCCCTCTAACAGGGGGGCAAGAGACCCAGTACTTC.

The rearrangement joins TRBV5-1 to TRBJ2-3, with D tentatively TRBD1 (6 bases). Germline assignment: CDR1 SGHRS and CDR2 YFSETQ. V was clipped by 0 bases and J by 2 bases, with 16 bases between them. This CDR3 spans 17 amino acids. CDR3 residues: CASSLGHRDIVTDTQYF. The CDR3 bases are TGCGCCAGCAGCTTGGGCCACCGGGACATTGTCACAGATACGCAGTATTTT.

This clonotype showed up many times. The CDR3 DNA sequence: TGCAGTGCTAGAGATAGCTGGAACTACGAGCAGTACTTC. As protein: CSARDSWNYEQYF. This sequence joins TRBV20-1 and TRBJ2-7; D not resolved. Germline lookup yields CDR1 DFQATT and CDR2 SNEGSKA (reference sequence). Trimming shortened V by 0 bases and J by 3 bases, and 9 bases separated the two germline ends. This CDR3 is built from 13 residues.

This clonotype has a handful of counts. The chain employs TRBV25-1 and TRBJ2-7, with D unclear. Trimming took off 8 bases at V and 8 bases at J, with 31 bases between the two ends. From germline, CDR1 is MGHDK and CDR2 SYGVNS. The CDR3 has 17 amino acids. The CDR3 bases are TGTGCCAGCTCCAGAAACGTTCGGCCAGGCCCCTTCAATCAGCAGTACTTC. Translation: CASSRNVRPGPFNQQYF.

This clonotype showed up just a few times. The chain links TRBV6-1 to TRBJ2-7; perhaps TRBD2 as D (6 bases). V lost 0 bases and J 2 bases, leaving 11 bases between the germline ends. The CDR3 loop spans 15 amino acids. CDR1 is MNHNS, CDR2 SASEGT, per germline. CDR3 in DNA: TGTGCCAGCAGTGAAGCCCCTAGCGCCGCCTACGAGCAGTACTTC. It yields the protein CASSEAPSAAYEQYF.

The chain couples TRBV29-1 to TRBJ2-7; weak D call: TRBD2 (6 bases). The V end lost 7 bases, the J end lost 1 base, and 20 bases lay between the germline ends. The CDR3 contains 15 residues. Germline V CDR1 and CDR2: SQVTM, ANQGSEA. The CDR3 protein is CSARRAGTNSYEQYF. CDR3 in DNA: TGCAGCGCCCGGAGAGCGGGTACCAATTCCTACGAGCAGTACTTC.

The rearrangement links TRBV20-1 to TRBJ2-1; 13 nucleotides agree with TRBD2. Germline CDR1 is DFQATT and CDR2 is SNEGSKA (reference sequence). CDR3 length: 18 residues. V lost 2 bases to trimming and J lost 0 bases; unmatched junction nucleotides: 7. The CDR3 coding sequence is TGCAGTGCTAGAAGGACTAGCGGGAGTCGTGGCTCCTACAATGAGCAGTTCTTC. It encodes CSARRTSGSRGSYNEQFF.

This clonotype was seen more than once but under ten times. The V gene is TRBV18, the J gene TRBJ2-7, with TRBD2 matching 9 bases. Losses at the gene ends were 7 bases for V and 0 bases for J; bases not matched to a gene: 7. This CDR3 has 15 residues. Germline CDR1 reads KGHSH; CDR2 reads LQKENI. The DNA of the CDR3 is TGTGCCAGCTTAGAGAGCGGGGGGAGCTCCTACGAGCAGTACTTC. This translates into CASLESGGSSYEQYF.

The rearrangement joins TRBV5-1 to TRBJ2-7; D may be TRBD1 (6 bases). Germline CDR1 and CDR2: SGHRS and YFSETQ. There are 14 residues in the CDR3. V lost 1 base, J lost 2 bases, and 10 bases lay in between. The CDR3 here is CASSLPDSTYEQYF. The CDR3 nucleotides are TGCGCCAGCAGCTTGCCGGACAGTACCTACGAGCAGTACTTC.